Listed below are T cell receptor beta chains from one sample, sequenced in a study of cytomegalovirus exposure and HLA in healthy donors. The data were produced by immunoSEQ multiplex PCR, yet TCRdb's version contains in-frame clones alone and is incomplete. The repertoire holds 60,000 to 70,000 clones, around four fifths seen once, with 5% in the top ten. The sequencing sample was made of PBMCs. These receptors were collected from a male donor in good health and CMV-seropositive. The CDR3 runs from the conserved cysteine through the conserved F or W. The D gene is left open where the match is weak. Clone sizes are given selectively: once, few, many, or a class where the clone is expanded.

size	length	D	V	J	DNA	CDR3
.	14	.	TRBV4-1	TRBJ1-2	TGCGCCAGCAGCCTTACAGGGCAGTGCTATGGCTACACCTTC	CASSLTGQCYGYTF
.	13	TRBD1	TRBV15	TRBJ2-7	TGTGCCACCAGCACGTACAGGGGGTACGAGCAGTACTTC	CATSTYRGYEQYF
.	15	TRBD2	TRBV28	TRBJ2-7	TGTGCCTGCGGGGGGGCCGGGACTGAGTACGTCTGGCAGTACTTC	CACGGAGTEYVWQYF
.	18	TRBD2	TRBV4-1	TRBJ2-2	TGCGCCAGCAGCCAGACCCCTATTGGGGCGGGGGGGACCGGGGAGCTGTTTTTT	CASSQTPIGAGGTGELFF
.	15	.	TRBV7-9	TRBJ2-7	TGTGCCAGCAGCTCCGGACTGTCAAGCGGCTACGAGCAGTACTTC	CASSSGLSSGYEQYF
.	14	.	TRBV10-3	TRBJ2-7	TGTGCCATCAGCCTGCTTTACAGGGACTACGAGCAGTACTTC	CAISLLYRDYEQYF
few	12	.	TRBV18	TRBJ2-7	TGTGCCAGCTCACCAAACAGGGACGAGCAGTACTTC	CASSPNRDEQYF
.	16	TRBD1	TRBV18	TRBJ2-1	TGTGCCAGCTCACCAGGGACAGGGGGCTCCTACAATGAGCAGTTCTTC	CASSPGTGGSYNEQFF
.	14	.	TRBV5-1	TRBJ1-2	TGCGCCAGCAGCTTGGCAGGGGAAAACTATGGCTACACCTTC	CASSLAGENYGYTF
.	15	TRBD1	TRBV5-6	TRBJ2-2	TGTGCCAGCAGCTTTTTAGACAGGGCGACCGGGGAGCTGTTTTTT	CASSFLDRATGELFF
.	15	.	TRBV14	TRBJ2-2	TGTGCCAGCAGCCAAAGGAGGGAGTGGACCGGGGAGCTGTTTTTT	CASSQRREWTGELFF
few	14	.	TRBV2	TRBJ2-7	TGTGCCAGCAGTTTTACGCGGGGTGGCCACGAGCAGTACTTC	CASSFTRGGHEQYF
.	19	TRBD1	TRBV14	TRBJ2-2	TGTGCCAGCAGCCGGGGTTGGGGAGCTTCGACAGGGCCTACCGGGGAGCTGTTTTTT	CASSRGWGASTGPTGELFF
.	15	TRBD2	TRBV5-1	TRBJ2-1	TGCGCCAGCAGCTTGCGAACTAGCGGGGGCAATGAGCAGTTCTTC	CASSLRTSGGNEQFF
.	15	.	TRBV2	TRBJ2-7	TGTGCCAGCAGTGGCCAGGGACTGCCCCGCTACGAGCAGTACTTC	CASSGQGLPRYEQYF
.	13	.	TRBV29-1	TRBJ2-6	TGCAGCGTTGAAGAGGACGGGGAAAACGTCCTGACTTTC	CSVEEDGENVLTF
few	16	TRBD1	TRBV10-3	TRBJ2-5	TGTGCCATCAGTGAGTCGACAGGGGAACCTCAAGAGACCCAGTACTTC	CAISESTGEPQETQYF
.	14	.	TRBV4-3	TRBJ2-2	TGCGCCAGCAGCCGGACTATGAACACCGGGGAGCTGTTTTTT	CASSRTMNTGELFF
once	16	TRBD2	TRBV19	TRBJ2-2	TGTGCCAGTAGTATAACTAGCGGGGGAGACACCGGGGAGCTGTTTTTT	CASSITSGGDTGELFF
.	14	.	TRBV27	TRBJ1-1	TGTGCCAGCAGTTTATCGGAAGGGGTCACTGAAGCTTTCTTT	CASSLSEGVTEAFF
.	14	.	TRBV7-2	TRBJ1-1	TGTGCCAGCAGCTTAGTTTACAGGGACACCGAAGCTTTCTTT	CASSLVYRDTEAFF
.	15	.	TRBV5-1	TRBJ1-6	TGCGCCAGCAGCTTCAGACAGCCCATTGGTTCACCCCTCCACTTT	CASSFRQPIGSPLHF
.	12	TRBD1	TRBV7-9	TRBJ2-7	TGTGCCAGCAGCTTAGACAGGGGCGAGCAGTACTTC	CASSLDRGEQYF
.	15	TRBD1	TRBV7-2	TRBJ2-7	TGTGCCAGCAGCGCGTTACCGGGACAGTTCTACGAGCAGTACTTC	CASSALPGQFYEQYF
once	18	TRBD2	TRBV29-1	TRBJ2-3	TGCAGCGTTACACGTCGGGGCTCCGGGACTAGCGGGGGGGTGGCGCAGTATTTT	CSVTRRGSGTSGGVAQYF
.	15	.	TRBV7-9	TRBJ1-5	TGTTCCAGCAGCTTAGGGGCGATGGGTTACCAGCCCCAGCATTTT	CSSSLGAMGYQPQHF
.	16	TRBD2	TRBV7-2	TRBJ2-2	TGTGCCAGCAGCTTAGGAGCGGGGATATTCACCGGGGAGCTGTTTTTT	CASSLGAGIFTGELFF
few	15	TRBD2	TRBV19	TRBJ2-3	TGTGCCAGTAGTATGACTAGCGGATCCACAGATACGCAGTATTTT	CASSMTSGSTDTQYF
few	16	TRBD2	TRBV6-5	TRBJ2-4	TGTGCCAGCAGTTACAACCGGGGGGGCGCCAAAAACATTCAGTACTTC	CASSYNRGGAKNIQYF
.	14	.	TRBV25-1	TRBJ2-7	TGTGCCAGCAGTGATTACCAGGGTATAGACGAGCAGTACTTC	CASSDYQGIDEQYF
.	14	.	TRBV5-1	TRBJ2-7	TGCGCCAGCAGCCTTTGGACGGGGACCTACGAGCAGTACTTC	CASSLWTGTYEQYF
.	14	.	TRBV7-9	TRBJ1-5	TGTGCCAGCAGCACGGACAGAAGGGGACAGCCCCAGCATTTT	CASSTDRRGQPQHF
few	15	.	TRBV19	TRBJ1-5	TGTGCCAGTAGTTTCAGGGAAGGAGGCAATCAGCCCCAGCATTTT	CASSFREGGNQPQHF
.	14	.	TRBV5-6	TRBJ2-2	TGTGCCAGCAGAGGGACACTCCACACCGGGGAGCTGTTTTTT	CASRGTLHTGELFF
.	15	TRBD1	TRBV10-3	TRBJ1-3	TGTGCCATCAGCCCACAGGGGGTGGAAGGAAACACCATATATTTT	CAISPQGVEGNTIYF
.	14	.	TRBV21-1	TRBJ2-7	TGTGCCAGCAGCAAAGAGGCGGAAGGGGGCGAGCAGTACTTC	CASSKEAEGGEQYF
.	14	.	TRBV5-1	TRBJ1-1	TGCGCCAGCAGCTTGGTCGTCGGGAACACTGAAGCTTTCTTT	CASSLVVGNTEAFF
.	14	.	TRBV11-3	TRBJ2-7	TGTGCCAGCAGCTACCGGGACAATTCCTACGAGCAGTACTTC	CASSYRDNSYEQYF
.	18	TRBD1	TRBV7-2	TRBJ2-1	TGTGCCAGCAGCTCACCGCGACCAGGGGGACACTCCTACAATGAGCAGTTCTTC	CASSSPRPGGHSYNEQFF
.	14	TRBD1	TRBV10-3	TRBJ2-3	TGTGCCATCCGTTCGCAGGGGGCGGGGGATACGCAGTATTTT	CAIRSQGAGDTQYF
.	15	.	TRBV5-1	TRBJ1-2	TGCGCCAGCAGCCCATGGACAGCCCCAAGGGGTGGCTACACCTTC	CASSPWTAPRGGYTF
.	11	TRBD2	TRBV10-2	TRBJ2-1	TGCGCCAGCAGGCAGCGGGGTGAGCAGTTCTTC	CASRQRGEQFF
.	12	.	TRBV30	TRBJ1-2	TGTGCCTGGAGCCTCACAGGGCTGGGCTACACCTTC	CAWSLTGLGYTF
.	16	.	TRBV28	TRBJ1-5	TGTGCCAGCAGTTTAGAGGGAGGGAGAATAAATCAGCCCCAGCATTTT	CASSLEGGRINQPQHF
.	13	TRBD1	TRBV13	TRBJ1-2	TGTGCCAGCAGCTCCCGGGACAGCTATGGCTACACCTTC	CASSSRDSYGYTF
.	16	TRBD2	TRBV11-1	TRBJ2-1	TGTGCCAGCAGCTTAGCGAATCAACTAGCGGGGGCTGAGCAGTTCTTC	CASSLANQLAGAEQFF
.	15	.	TRBV19	TRBJ2-5	TGTGCCAGTAGTATAAGGTCGGGGAGAGGAGAGACCCAGTACTTC	CASSIRSGRGETQYF
.	18	TRBD1	TRBV5-1	TRBJ1-6	TGCGCCAGCAGCTTACTTTCCCGGGACAGCTCCTATAATTCACCCCTCCACTTT	CASSLLSRDSSYNSPLHF
.	15	TRBD1	TRBV5-5	TRBJ1-3	TGTGCCAGCAGCACCGGACAGGGGGCTGGAAACACCATATATTTT	CASSTGQGAGNTIYF
.	13	TRBD1	TRBV6-6	TRBJ2-5	TGTGCCGGCAACAGGGGGCCCCAAGAGACCCAGTACTTC	CAGNRGPQETQYF